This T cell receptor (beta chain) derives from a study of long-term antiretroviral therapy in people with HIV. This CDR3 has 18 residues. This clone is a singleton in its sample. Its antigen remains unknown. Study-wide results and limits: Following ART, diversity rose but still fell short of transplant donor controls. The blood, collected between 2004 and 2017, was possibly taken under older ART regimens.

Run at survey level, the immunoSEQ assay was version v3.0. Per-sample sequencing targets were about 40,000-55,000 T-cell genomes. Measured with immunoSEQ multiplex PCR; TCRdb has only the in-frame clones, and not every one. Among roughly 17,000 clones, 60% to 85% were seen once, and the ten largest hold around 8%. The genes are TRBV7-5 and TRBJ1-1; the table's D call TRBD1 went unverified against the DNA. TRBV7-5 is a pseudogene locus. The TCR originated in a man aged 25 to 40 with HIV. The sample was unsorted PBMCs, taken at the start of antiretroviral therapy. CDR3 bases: TGTGTCAGAAGCTTAGATGTCCCGGGACAGGATCCAAACACTGAAGCTTTCTTT. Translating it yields CVRSLDVPGQDPNTEAFF.